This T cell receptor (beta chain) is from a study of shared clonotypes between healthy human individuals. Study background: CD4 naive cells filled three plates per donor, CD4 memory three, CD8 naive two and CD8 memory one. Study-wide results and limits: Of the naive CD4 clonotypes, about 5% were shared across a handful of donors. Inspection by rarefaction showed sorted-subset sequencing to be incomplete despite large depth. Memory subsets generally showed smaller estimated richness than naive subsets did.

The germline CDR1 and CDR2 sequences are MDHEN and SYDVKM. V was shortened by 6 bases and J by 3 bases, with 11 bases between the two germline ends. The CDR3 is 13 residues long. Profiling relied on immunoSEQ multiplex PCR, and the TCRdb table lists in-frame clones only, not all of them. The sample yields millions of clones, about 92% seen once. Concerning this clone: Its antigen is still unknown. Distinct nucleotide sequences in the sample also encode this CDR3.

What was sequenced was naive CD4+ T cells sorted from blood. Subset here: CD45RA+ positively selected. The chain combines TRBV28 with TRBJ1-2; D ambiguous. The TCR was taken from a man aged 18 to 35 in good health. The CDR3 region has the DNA TGTGCCAGCAGAGGTACAGAAGACTATGGCTACACCTTC. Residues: CASRGTEDYGYTF.